These 24 T cell receptor beta chains originate from one sample sequenced in a study of CD8+CD57+ T cells in acquired aplastic anemia. The patients chosen for sequencing had shown expansion of CD8+CD57+ cells (detected by flow cytometry). The template used for profiling TCR beta VDJ and CDR3 was genomic DNA. Via MiXCR, TCRdb re-called the reads, giving one row per CDR3 protein. The sample includes 150,000 to 200,000 distinct CDR3 sequences, around half of them seen just once. The source material was sorted CD4+, CD8+, or CD8+CD57+ T cells (not recorded which) from PBMCs. Every receptor here comes from a human donor with aplastic anemia.

As to this clonotype: This could be a read error, since a much larger clone is one nucleotide away. A read error is likely, as this CDR3 ends without the conserved phenylalanine or tryptophan. The chain links TRBV7-8 to TRBJ2-1; 12 bases agree with TRBD2. Germline CDR1 and CDR2: SGHVS and FQNEAQ. After removal of 4 bases from V and 7 bases from J, the junction contained 5 bases not matched to a gene. The CDR3 loop spans 15 amino acids. The CDR3 spells CASSSSLAGGNEQFC. CDR3 nucleotides: TGTGCCAGCAGCTCGTCACTAGCGGGAGGAAATGAGCAGTTCTGC.

Concerning this clonotype: One base away lies a much larger clone, so this may be a sequencing read error. Because the CDR3 is missing its conserved closing phenylalanine or tryptophan, this is likely a read error. The chain carries TRBV9 and TRBJ2-7, with 12 bases fitting TRBD2. Germline loops: CDR1 SGDLS, CDR2 YYNGEE. J lost 4 bases, V lost 4 bases, and 3 bases had no gene match. The CDR3 has 14 amino acids. CDR3 protein: CASSPGLAGYEQYL. The CDR3 DNA reads TGTGCCAGCAGCCCTGGACTAGCGGGGTACGAGCAGTACCTC.

The CDR3 loop is CATSDPAGTSGMDTQYF. The CDR3 DNA is TGTGCCACCAGTGACCCGGCCGGGACTAGCGGGATGGATACGCAGTATTTT. J is TRBJ2-3 and V is TRBV24-1, with 13 positions matching TRBD2. The CDR3 runs to 17 residues. Germline V lookup: CDR1 KGHDR, CDR2 SFDVKD. J was trimmed by 6 bases and V by 4 bases; bases with no gene match: 9.

The chain recombines TRBV10-1 with TRBJ2-3, with 10 bases aligning to TRBD2. This CDR3 has 17 residues. CDR1 WNHNN and CDR2 SYGVQD come from the germline V gene (reference sequence). V was pared by 3 bases and J by 1 base, with 7 bases of the junction left unmatched. The CDR3 protein is CASSEAGGIVGTDTQYF. The CDR3 DNA sequence: TGCGCCAGCAGTGAAGCGGGAGGGATAGTCGGCACAGATACGCAGTATTTT.

The rearrangement links TRBV12-5 to TRBJ1-1, with D possibly TRBD1 on 5 matching bases. The germline V and J ends were trimmed by 0 bases and 1 base, with 9 bases remaining between them. From germline, CDR1 is LGHNT and CDR2 FRNRAP. This CDR3 contains 15 residues. The DNA for the CDR3 is TGTGCTAGTGGTTTGGTTGCGGGGGGGAACACTGAAGCTTTCTTT. As protein: CASGLVAGGNTEAFF.

This rearrangement joins TRBV7-2 to TRBJ2-5, with D perhaps TRBD2 (5 bases). Looked up from germline, CDR1 is SGHTA and CDR2 is FQGNSA. Trimming removed 0 bases from V and 5 bases from J, with 10 bases in between. This CDR3 is 14 amino acids long. CDR3 in DNA: TGTGCCAGCAGCTTAGCGGCGGGTGCGGAGACCCAGTACTTC. Translated: CASSLAAGAETQYF.

The genes are TRBV2 and TRBJ2-5, with D possibly matching TRBD2 (6 bases). Between the trimmed V and J ends, which lost 5 bases and 5 bases, there was a span of 15 bases. Germline-derived CDR1 and CDR2 are SNHLY and FYNNEI. The CDR3 runs to 14 residues. The CDR3 DNA reads TGTGCCAGCAGTAGGGGACTCCGCAGGGAGACCCAGTACTTC. It translates to CASSRGLRRETQYF. The full variable domain, with the rest looked up from reference TRBV2 and TRBJ2-5, is EPEVTQTPSHQVTQMGQEVILRCVPISNHLYFYWYRQILGQKVEFLVSFYNNEISEKSEIFDDQFSVERPDGSNFTLKIRSTKLEDSAMYFCASSRGLRRETQYFGPGTRLLVL.

This clonotype has more than one count but fewer than ten. With a much larger clone just one base away, this may be a read error. This chain links TRBV7-8 with TRBJ2-5, with TRBD1 matching over 9 bases. This CDR3 has 16 residues. CDR1 SGHVS and CDR2 FQNEAQ come from the germline V gene. CDR3 DNA: TGTGCCCGCAGCTTAAGGACAGGGGTTCTTCAGGAGACCCAGTACTTC. It translates to CARSLRTGVLQETQYF.

Concerning this clonotype: The CDR3 carries no conserved terminal phenylalanine or tryptophan, so it likely arises from a read error. The gene calls are TRBV6-1 and TRBJ1-4, with 8 bases aligning to TRBD1. The CDR3 contains 14 residues. Germline V gene lookup returns CDR1 MNHNS and CDR2 SASEGT. After removal of 8 bases from V and 2 bases from J, the junction contained 4 bases not matched to a gene. CDR3 bases: TGTGCCAGCCGCAGGGGGCTGACTAATGAAAAACTGTTTTCT. Its translation is CASRRGLTNEKLFS.

This clonotype was seen ten or more times. The chain has TRBV11-1 and TRBJ1-1; D is undetermined. Germline lookup yields CDR1 SGHAT and CDR2 FQDESV (reference sequence). CDR3 size: 16 residues. V lost 3 bases and J lost 2, with 16 bases in between. CDR3: CASSLDSWRTNTEAFF. CDR3 sequence (DNA): TGTGCCAGCAGCTTGGACTCCTGGAGGACTAACACTGAAGCTTTCTTT.

This clonotype has ten or more counts. The chain uses TRBV2 and TRBJ2-3; a possible D gene is TRBD2 (5 bases). This CDR3 comprises 14 residues. The V end was cut by 8 bases, the J end by 0 bases, with 12 bases between. Germline CDR1 SNHLY, CDR2 FYNNEI. CDR3 in DNA: TGTGCCAGCGAGGGCGGAACTAGCACAGATACGCAGTATTTT. It yields the protein CASEGGTSTDTQYF. The full variable domain, rest sourced from reference TRBV2 and TRBJ2-3, is EPEVTQTPSHQVTQMGQEVILRCVPISNHLYFYWYRQILGQKVEFLVSFYNNEISEKSEIFDDQFSVERPDGSNFTLKIRSTKLEDSAMYFCASEGGTSTDTQYFGPGTRLTVL.

This chain joins TRBV15 and TRBJ2-7; TRBD1 agrees at 8 bases. Germline CDR1 is LNHNV and CDR2 is YYDKDF (reference sequence). J lost 2 bases, V lost 1 base, and 4 bases had no gene match. The CDR3 loop spans 15 amino acids. The CDR3 coding sequence is TGTGCCACCAGCAGAGTTAGGGGACAGGCCTACGAGCAGTACTTC. This gives the protein CATSRVRGQAYEQYF.

V usage is TRBV10-2 and J usage is TRBJ2-1; a possible D gene is TRBD1 (6 bases). The CDR3 has 13 residues. Per the germline V gene, CDR1 is WSHSY and CDR2 is SAAADI. Trimming removed 8 bases at V and 7 bases at J, with 15 bases between. This CDR3 is CASRDTRRNEQFF. DNA for the CDR3: TGCGCCAGCCGGGACACCCGAAGGAATGAGCAGTTCTTC.

With regard to this clonotype: A junction end diverges from the germline sequence, so it may reflect a read error. J is TRBJ2-5 and V is TRBV5-8; possibly TRBD1 or TRBD2 for D (5 bases each). Germline CDR1 SGHTS, CDR2 YDEGEE. The CDR3 is 13 amino acids. The DNA for the CDR3 is TGTGCCAGCAGCTTGGCGGGGCAAGGGACCCAGTACTTC. Residues: CASSLAGQGTQYF.

The chain is built from TRBV15 and TRBJ1-5; tentative D call: TRBD1 (6 bases). CDR1 is LNHNV, CDR2 YYDKDF, per germline (reference sequence). The length of the CDR3 is 15 residues. Trimming took 0 bases from V and 7 from J, leaving 13 bases between them. CDR3 protein: CATSRDLTGSQPQHF. The CDR3 DNA reads TGTGCCACCAGCAGAGATCTTACAGGGAGCCAGCCCCAGCATTTT.

This clonotype was counted only a few times. The chain recombines TRBV3-1 with TRBJ2-7, with 8 bases fitting TRBD2. This CDR3 has 15 residues. Germline V gene sequence: CDR1 LGHDT, CDR2 YNNKEL (reference sequence). Trimming took 2 bases from V and 7 from J; bases not matched to a gene: 10. In nucleotides, the CDR3 is TGTGCCAGCAGCCAAAGGGACCTCCGGGGGGGGGAGCAGTACTTC. The encoded protein is CASSQRDLRGGEQYF.

The chain employs TRBV5-6 and TRBJ2-6; D gene ambiguous. Germline V gene data show CDR1 as SGHDT and CDR2 as YYEEEE. The CDR3 totals 15 residues. V was shortened by 1 base and J by 0 bases, with 5 bases between the two germline ends. The CDR3 sequence is CASSLCSSGANVLTF. CDR3 DNA: TGTGCCAGCAGCTTGTGTAGCTCTGGGGCCAACGTCCTGACTTTC.

The chain couples TRBV5-8 to TRBJ2-3, with 7 nucleotides matching TRBD1. V lost 3 bases and J lost 2; bases outside the gene matches: 3. Germline loops: CDR1 SGHTS, CDR2 YDEGEE. The CDR3 length is 14 residues. As DNA, the CDR3 is TGTGCCAGCAGCTCGGGACAGCTCACAGATACGCAGTATTTT. Translated: CASSSGQLTDTQYF.

This sequence joins TRBV6-1 and TRBJ2-7; either TRBD1 or TRBD2 may fit D (6 bases each). Trimming removed 5 bases from V and 5 bases from J, with 16 bases in between. Per the germline V gene, CDR1 is MNHNS and CDR2 is SASEGT. This CDR3 is built from 14 residues. The CDR3 loop is CASSPNRGRNEQYF. Here the CDR3 DNA reads TGTGCCAGCAGTCCCAACCGGGGGCGGAACGAGCAGTACTTC.

This clonotype has at least ten counts. The rearrangement links TRBV24-1 to TRBJ2-1; unclear D gene. V was pared by 7 bases and J by 3 bases, with 9 bases between. CDR3 length: 13 residues. CDR1 is KGHDR and CDR2 is SFDVKD in the germline V gene. The CDR3 coding sequence is TGTGCCACCAGAGGTAGGTTCTACAATGAGCAGTTCTTC. Protein: CATRGRFYNEQFF.

This clonotype has just one count. The chain has TRBV30 and TRBJ2-1; D gene uncertain. CDR3 length: 12 residues. Germline V CDR1 and CDR2: GTSNPN, SVGIG (reference sequence). The ends were cut back, 0 bases at V and 4 bases at J, with 4 bases in the middle. The CDR3 region has the DNA TGTGCCTGGAGTGTAGGGTACAATGAGCAGTTCTTC. It specifies CAWSVGYNEQFF.

This clonotype came up many times. The chain links TRBV2 to TRBJ2-5; TRBD2 aligns across 7 bases. Trimming at V came to 4 bases and at J to 5 bases, leaving 7 bases not matched to a gene. CDR3 length: 14 amino acids. Looked up from germline, CDR1 is SNHLY and CDR2 is FYNNEI. CDR3 sequence reads: CASSGTSGRETQYF. CDR3 DNA sequence: TGTGCCAGCAGTGGGACTTCCGGGAGGGAGACCCAGTACTTC.

The J gene is TRBJ1-1, the V gene TRBV19, with D possibly being TRBD1 (5 bases). There are 15 residues in the CDR3. Trimming removed 3 bases at V and 0 bases at J, with 11 bases between. Germline V lookup: CDR1 LNHDA, CDR2 SQIVND (reference sequence). The CDR3 sequence is CASSISTGMNTEAFF. In DNA form, the CDR3 reads TGTGCCAGTAGTATCTCTACAGGCATGAACACTGAAGCTTTCTTT.

The chain has TRBV7-9 and TRBJ2-5, with TRBD1 matching over 7 bases. Germline CDR1 and CDR2: SEHNR and FQNEAQ (reference sequence). CDR3 length: 11 amino acids. Losses at the gene ends were 5 bases for V and 9 bases for J; bases not matched to a gene: 3. The CDR3 reads CASSHQGAQYF. The DNA for the CDR3 is TGTGCCAGCAGCCATCAGGGGGCCCAGTACTTC.